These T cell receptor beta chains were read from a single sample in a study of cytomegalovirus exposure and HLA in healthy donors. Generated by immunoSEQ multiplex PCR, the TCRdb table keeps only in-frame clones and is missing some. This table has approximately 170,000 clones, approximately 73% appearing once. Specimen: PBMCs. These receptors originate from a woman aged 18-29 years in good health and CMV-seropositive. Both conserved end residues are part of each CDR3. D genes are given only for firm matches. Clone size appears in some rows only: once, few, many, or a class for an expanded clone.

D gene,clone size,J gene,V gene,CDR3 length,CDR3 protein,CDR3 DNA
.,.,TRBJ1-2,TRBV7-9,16,CASSLAGGGTNYGYTF,TGTGCCAGCAGCTTAGCAGGTGGGGGCACTAACTATGGCTACACCTTC
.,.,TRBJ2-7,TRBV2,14,CASNTGKVLYEQYF,TGTGCCAGCAACACCGGGAAGGTACTCTACGAGCAGTACTTC
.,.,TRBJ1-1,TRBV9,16,CASSAHGGGRSTEAFF,TGTGCCAGCAGCGCACACGGTGGGGGGAGGAGCACTGAAGCTTTCTTT
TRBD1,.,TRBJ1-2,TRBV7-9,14,CASSLDRGDYGYTF,TGTGCCAGCAGCTTAGACAGGGGAGACTATGGCTACACCTTC
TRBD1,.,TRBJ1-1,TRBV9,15,CASSVGTGRNTEAFF,TGTGCCAGCAGCGTAGGGACAGGGCGGAACACTGAAGCTTTCTTT
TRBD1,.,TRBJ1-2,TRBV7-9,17,CASSSGQDGAGNYGYTF,TGTGCCAGCAGCTCGGGACAGGATGGGGCTGGGAACTATGGCTACACCTTC
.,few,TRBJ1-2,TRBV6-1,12,CASSEPGYGYTF,TGTGCCAGCAGTGAACCAGGGTATGGCTACACCTTC
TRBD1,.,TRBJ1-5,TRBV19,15,CASSMTGRSNQPQHF,TGTGCCAGTAGTATGACAGGGAGGAGCAATCAGCCCCAGCATTTT
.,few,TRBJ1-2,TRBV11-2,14,CASSFIGPEDGYTF,TGTGCCAGCAGCTTTATCGGACCGGAGGATGGCTACACCTTC
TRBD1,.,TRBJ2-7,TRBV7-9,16,CSSSARTGFRAYEQYF,TGTTCCAGCAGCGCCCGGACAGGGTTTCGGGCATACGAGCAGTACTTC
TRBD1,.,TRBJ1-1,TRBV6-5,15,CASSYGGQMNTEAFF,TGTGCCAGCAGTTACGGGGGACAGATGAACACTGAAGCTTTCTTT
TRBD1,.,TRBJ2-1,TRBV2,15,CASSWTGSSYNEQFF,TGTGCCAGCAGCTGGACAGGGAGCTCCTACAATGAGCAGTTCTTC
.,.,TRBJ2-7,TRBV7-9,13,CSSSLGGVDEQYF,TGTTCCAGCAGCCTAGGGGGGGTGGACGAGCAGTACTTC
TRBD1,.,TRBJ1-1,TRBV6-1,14,CASSHSRQGTEAFF,TGTGCCAGCAGCCATAGCAGACAGGGCACTGAAGCTTTCTTT
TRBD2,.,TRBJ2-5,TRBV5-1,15,CASSFFMRGQETQYF,TGCGCCAGCAGCTTTTTTATGCGGGGGCAAGAGACCCAGTACTTC
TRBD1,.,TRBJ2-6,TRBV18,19,CASSPAGTGNEAGANVLTF,TGTGCCAGCTCACCCGCCGGGACAGGGAACGAGGCTGGGGCCAACGTCCTGACTTTC
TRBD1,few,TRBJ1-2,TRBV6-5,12,CASSRQGYGYTF,TGTGCCAGCAGCCGACAGGGGTATGGCTACACCTTC
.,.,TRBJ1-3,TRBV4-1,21,CASSQEEGQGNPFSSGNTIYF,TGCGCCAGCAGCCAAGAGGAGGGGCAGGGAAATCCGTTCAGCTCTGGAAACACCATATATTTT
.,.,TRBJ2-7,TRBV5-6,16,CASSSSAGVWGYEQYF,TGTGCCAGCAGCTCCTCTGCAGGGGTTTGGGGCTACGAGCAGTACTTC
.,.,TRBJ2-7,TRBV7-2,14,CASSLRTSRYEQYF,TGTGCCAGCAGCTTAAGGACATCACGGTACGAGCAGTACTTC
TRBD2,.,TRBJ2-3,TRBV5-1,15,CASSGGLAGTDTQYF,TGCGCCAGCAGCGGGGGACTAGCGGGGACAGATACGCAGTATTTT
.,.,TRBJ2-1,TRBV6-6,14,CASSYSGLYNEQFF,TGTGCCAGCAGTTACTCGGGCCTTTACAATGAGCAGTTCTTC
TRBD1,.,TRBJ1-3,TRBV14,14,CASSLQGSGNTIYF,TGTGCCAGCAGCTTACAGGGGTCTGGAAACACCATATATTTT
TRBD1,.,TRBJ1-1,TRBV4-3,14,CASSQATGSAEAFF,TGCGCCAGCAGCCAGGCGACAGGGAGCGCTGAAGCTTTCTTT
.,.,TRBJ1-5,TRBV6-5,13,CASSRQGNQPQHF,TGTGCCAGCAGCCGACAGGGCAATCAGCCCCAGCATTTT
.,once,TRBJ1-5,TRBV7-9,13,CASSLELGGIQHF,TGTGCCAGCAGCTTAGAATTGGGGGGGATCCAGCATTTT
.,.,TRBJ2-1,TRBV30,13,CACTPSSYNEQFF,TGTGCCTGCACGCCCAGCTCCTACAATGAGCAGTTCTTC
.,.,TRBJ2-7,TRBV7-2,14,CASSLGRDGYEQYF,TGTGCCAGCAGCTTAGGGCGGGACGGCTACGAGCAGTACTTC
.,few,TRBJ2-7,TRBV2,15,CASGPRSGFGYEQYF,TGTGCCAGCGGTCCCCGGTCGGGGTTTGGGTACGAGCAGTACTTC
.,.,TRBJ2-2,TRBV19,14,CASSFSRNTGELFF,TGTGCCAGTAGTTTTAGTCGGAACACCGGGGAGCTGTTTTTT
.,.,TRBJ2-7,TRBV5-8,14,CASSELGRGNEQYF,TGTGCCAGCAGCGAGCTGGGACGGGGGAACGAGCAGTACTTC
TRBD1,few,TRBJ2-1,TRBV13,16,CASSFTGQGAYNEQFF,TGTGCCAGCAGCTTCACAGGACAGGGAGCCTACAATGAGCAGTTCTTC
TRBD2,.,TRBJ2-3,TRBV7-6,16,CASSLGTSGGTDTQYF,TGTGCCAGCAGCCTCGGGACTAGCGGGGGGACAGATACGCAGTATTTT
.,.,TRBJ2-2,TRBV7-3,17,CASSLEGGTSNTGELFF,TGTGCCAGCAGCTTAGAGGGTGGCACTTCGAACACCGGGGAGCTGTTTTTT
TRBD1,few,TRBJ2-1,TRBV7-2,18,CASSLQGARLTLYNEQFF,TGTGCCAGCAGCTTACAGGGGGCTCGTCTTACGCTATACAATGAGCAGTTCTTC
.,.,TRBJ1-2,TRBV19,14,CASSSLRGNYGYTF,TGTGCCAGTAGTTCCCTGAGGGGGAACTATGGCTACACCTTC
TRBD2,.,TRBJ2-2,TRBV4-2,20,CASSQAAPGTSGGNTGELFF,TGTGCCAGCAGCCAAGCCGCCCCGGGGACTAGCGGGGGGAACACCGGGGAGCTGTTTTTT
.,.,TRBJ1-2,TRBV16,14,CASSQSTVNYGYTF,TGTGCCAGCAGCCAATCCACAGTGAACTATGGCTACACCTTC
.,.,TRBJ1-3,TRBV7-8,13,CASTKREADTIYF,TGTGCCAGCACCAAGAGGGAGGCGGACACCATATATTTT
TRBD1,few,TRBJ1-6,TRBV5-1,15,CASSLGGTGDSPLHF,TGCGCCAGCAGCCTCGGAGGGACAGGGGATTCACCCCTCCACTTT
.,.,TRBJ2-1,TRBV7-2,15,CASSSQGSSYNEQFF,TGTGCCAGCAGCTCCCAGGGTAGCTCCTACAATGAGCAGTTCTTC
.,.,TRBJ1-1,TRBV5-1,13,CASSLTGTPEAFF,TGCGCCAGCAGCTTGACGGGAACCCCTGAAGCTTTCTTT
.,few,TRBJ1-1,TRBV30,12,CAWSARTAEAFF,TGTGCCTGGAGTGCGCGGACAGCCGAAGCTTTCTTT
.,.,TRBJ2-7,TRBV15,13,CATSLGPSYEQYF,TGTGCCACCAGCTTGGGCCCCTCCTACGAGCAGTACTTC
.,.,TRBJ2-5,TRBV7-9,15,CASSLAITRKETQYF,TGTGCCAGCAGCTTAGCGATTACTAGAAAAGAGACCCAGTACTTC
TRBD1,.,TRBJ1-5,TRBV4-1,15,CASSDRVRGDQPQHF,TGCGCCAGCAGCGACAGGGTAAGAGGGGATCAGCCCCAGCATTTT
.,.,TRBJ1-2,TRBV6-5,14,CASSYSPNSYGYTF,TGTGCCAGCAGTTACTCGCCGAACAGTTATGGCTACACCTTC
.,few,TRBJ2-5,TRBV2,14,CASSQPGLQETQYF,TGTGCCAGCAGTCAACCGGGACTCCAAGAGACCCAGTACTTC
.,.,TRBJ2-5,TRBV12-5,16,CASGLVPLPREETQYF,TGTGCTAGTGGTTTGGTACCTCTACCCCGAGAGGAGACCCAGTACTTC
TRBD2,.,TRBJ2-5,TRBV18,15,CASSPTSGVQETQYF,TGTGCCAGCTCACCAACTAGCGGGGTGCAAGAGACCCAGTACTTC
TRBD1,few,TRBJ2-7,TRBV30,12,CAYRQGAGEQYF,TGTGCCTACAGACAGGGGGCAGGAGAGCAGTACTTC
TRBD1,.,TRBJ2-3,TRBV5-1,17,CASSLGAGGQATDTQYF,TGCGCCAGCAGCTTGGGGGCTGGGGGACAGGCCACAGATACGCAGTATTTT
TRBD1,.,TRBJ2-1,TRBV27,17,CASSFAETGNMVNEQFF,TGTGCCAGCAGTTTTGCGGAGACAGGGAATATGGTAAATGAGCAGTTCTTC
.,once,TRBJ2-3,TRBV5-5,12,CASSLSTDTQYF,TGTGCCAGCAGCCTGAGCACAGATACGCAGTATTTT